Presented here are 17 T cell receptor beta chains from one specimen sequenced in a study of response to subunit inactivated influenza vaccine. A single record per CDR3 protein comes from TCRdb applying MiXCR to the RT-PCR reads. This sample has about half a million distinct CDR3 sequences, with approximately 7.6% found just once. Here the sequenced sample was PBMCs from blood, taken 23 to 25 months after vaccination. Receptors originate from a man aged 45 to 70 who received an inactivated influenza vaccine.

This clonotype appeared a few times. The rearrangement uses TRBV7-2 and TRBJ2-5, with 7 bases lining up with TRBD1. Germline CDR1 reads SGHTA; CDR2 reads FQGNSA. The CDR3 has 16 amino acids. Trimming at V came to 7 bases and at J to 0 bases, leaving 11 bases not matched to a gene. CDR3 bases: TGTGCCAGCATCAAGGGACAGTCTTTGTACCAAGAGACCCAGTACTTC. Amino acid sequence: CASIKGQSLYQETQYF.

This clonotype showed up just a few times. The chain links TRBV5-1 to TRBJ1-5; no clear D. The V end was cut by 0 bases, the J end by 3 bases, with 7 bases between. CDR3 length: 14 residues. The germline V gene encodes CDR1 SGHRS and CDR2 YFSETQ. CDR3: CASSLGDFNQPQHF. Here the CDR3 DNA reads TGCGCCAGCAGCTTGGGCGATTTCAATCAGCCCCAGCATTTT. Looking up the rest from reference TRBV5-1 and TRBJ1-5 gives the full variable domain: KAGVTQTPRYLIKTRGQQVTLSCSPISGHRSVSWYQQTPGQGLQFLFEYFSETQRNKGNFPGRFSGRQFSNSRSEMNVSTLELGDSALYLCASSLGDFNQPQHFGDGTRLSIL.

There are a few counts of this clonotype. This rearrangement joins TRBV20-1 to TRBJ2-1, with 11 bases matching TRBD2. The V gene end was trimmed by 0 bases and the J gene end by 12 bases; junction bases not matched to a gene: 7. Germline lookup yields CDR1 DFQATT and CDR2 SNEGSKA (reference sequence). The CDR3 loop spans 14 amino acids. The CDR3 is CSAREASGGRGQFF. The CDR3 nucleotides are TGCAGTGCTAGAGAGGCTAGCGGGGGGCGAGGGCAGTTCTTC.

This clonotype was counted only a few times. V is TRBV30 and J is TRBJ2-2; D gene ambiguous. The CDR3 loop spans 12 amino acids. V lost 4 bases and J lost 1, with 4 bases in between. Germline V lookup: CDR1 GTSNPN, CDR2 SVGIG (reference sequence). The CDR3 region has the DNA TGTGCCTGGATCGGGAACACCGGGGAGCTGTTTTTT. It translates to CAWIGNTGELFF.

This clonotype was observed at least ten times. The chain has TRBV6-6 and TRBJ2-1; 8 positions match TRBD1. The V gene end was trimmed by 5 bases and the J gene end by 4 bases; junction bases not matched to a gene: 1. The CDR3 runs to 13 residues. CDR1 is MNHNY, CDR2 SVGAGI, per germline (reference sequence). The DNA of the CDR3 is TGTGCCAGCAGTGACAGGGGTTACAATGAGCAGTTCTTC. Residues: CASSDRGYNEQFF.

As regards this clonotype: The germline gene is not matched at one end of the junction; a read error may be the cause. V and J are TRBV3-1 and TRBJ1-2; D may be TRBD1 (5 bases). Germline-derived CDR1 and CDR2 are LGHDT and YNNKEL (reference sequence). CDR3 length equals 16 residues. CDR3 residues: CASRQEGPVGNYGYTF. The CDR3, as DNA: TGTGCCAGCAGACAAGAGGGACCGGTAGGGAACTATGGCTACACCTTC.

This clonotype has at least ten counts. The V call is TRBV7-9, the J call TRBJ1-5; D not certain. The CDR3 is 14 amino acids. Trimming shortened V by 5 bases and J by 5 bases, and 13 bases separated the two germline ends. The germline CDR1 and CDR2 sequences are SEHNR and FQNEAQ (reference sequence). CDR3 in amino acids: CASSPKDGYQPQHF. The CDR3 DNA reads as TGTGCCAGCAGCCCGAAGGACGGTTATCAGCCCCAGCATTTT.

This clonotype came up a few times. As DNA, the CDR3 is TGTGCCAGCAGAGCCCAGAGGGGCTACACCTTC. This codes for CASRAQRGYTF. The chain employs TRBV28 and TRBJ1-2; D is uncertain. The V end was cut by 6 bases, the J end by 8 bases, with 10 bases between. From germline, CDR1 is MDHEN and CDR2 SYDVKM. The CDR3 is made up of 11 amino acids.

The chain recombines TRBV20-1 with TRBJ2-7; TRBD1 might be the D (5 bases). This CDR3 spans 13 amino acids. Germline loops: CDR1 DFQATT, CDR2 SNEGSKA (reference sequence). Trimming shortened V by 5 bases and J by 7 bases, and 18 bases separated the two germline ends. The chain's CDR3 is CSAPDTLDGEQYF. The CDR3 DNA reads as TGCAGTGCTCCGGACACCCTGGACGGAGAGCAGTACTTC.

Ten or more counts support this clonotype. The rearrangement joins TRBV6-2 or TRBV6-3 to TRBJ1-5; D call uncertain. V shed 2 bases and J shed 7 bases, with 9 bases lying between them. Germline values: CDR1 MNHEY, CDR2 SVGEGT. The CDR3 has 13 amino acids. The CDR3, as DNA: TGTGCCAGCAGTTACCACACCGGCCAGCCCCAGCATTTT. This codes for CASSYHTGQPQHF.

The genes are TRBV6-5 and TRBJ1-3, with a weak D call TRBD1 (5 bases). Germline lookup yields CDR1 MNHEY and CDR2 SVGAGI. V was pared by 2 bases and J by 2 bases, with 7 bases between. This CDR3 is 14 amino acids long. The CDR3 DNA reads TGTGCCAGCAGTTACGGGGGACCTGGAAACACCATATATTTT. This sequence encodes CASSYGGPGNTIYF.

At least ten counts were recorded for this clonotype. This chain joins TRBV9 and TRBJ2-5, with a possible D match to TRBD1 (5 bases). Germline assignment: CDR1 SGDLS and CDR2 YYNGEE. This CDR3 region has 13 residues. The germline V and J ends were trimmed by 0 bases and 2 bases, with 5 bases remaining between them. CDR3 loop: CASSVDRQETQYF. The CDR3 coding sequence is TGTGCCAGCAGCGTAGACAGGCAAGAGACCCAGTACTTC.

This rearrangement joins TRBV27 to TRBJ1-5, with no clear D. The CDR3 length is 18 residues. Germline-derived CDR1 and CDR2 are MNHEY and SMNVEV (reference sequence). Trimming cost V 4 bases and J 0 bases, with 19 bases left between them. The CDR3, as DNA: TGTGCCAGCAGTTCGGAAAGACCAGGCGCTTATAGCAATCAGCCCCAGCATTTT. Translating it yields CASSSERPGAYSNQPQHF.

This clonotype was counted between two and nine times. The rearrangement joins TRBV11-2 to TRBJ2-7; 14 bases match TRBD2. Germline CDR1 SGHAT, CDR2 FQNNGV. The V segment lost 4 bases and the J segment 2 bases; nucleotides outside the gene matches: 7. This CDR3 spans 17 amino acids. CDR3 coding DNA: TGTGCCAGCAGCTGGGGACTAGCGGGGGATTCCGCCTACGAGCAGTACTTC. It translates to CASSWGLAGDSAYEQYF.

The J gene is TRBJ2-7, the V gene TRBV2, with TRBD1 identical over 12 bases. V trimming: 0 bases; J trimming: 4 bases; junction bases outside the gene matches: 22. The CDR3 runs to 22 residues. The germline CDR1 and CDR2 sequences are SNHLY and FYNNEI. CDR3 in amino acids: CASSEAEGQRDRGRVWLYEQYF. CDR3 bases: TGTGCCAGCAGTGAAGCGGAGGGCCAGCGGGACAGGGGGCGAGTTTGGTTGTACGAGCAGTACTTC.

This sequence joins TRBV19 and TRBJ2-7, with D unresolved. The ends were cut back, 4 bases at V and 1 base at J, with 8 bases in the middle. The CDR3 has 13 residues. From germline, CDR1 is LNHDA and CDR2 SQIVND (reference sequence). CDR3 sequence: CASSRTDSYEQYF. The DNA for the CDR3 is TGTGCCAGTAGTAGGACGGATTCCTACGAGCAGTACTTC. The full variable domain, its missing parts supplied by reference TRBV19 and TRBJ2-7, is DGGITQSPKYLFRKEGQNVTLSCEQNLNHDAMYWYRQDPGQGLRLIYYSQIVNDFQKGDIAEGYSVSREKKESFPLTVTSAQKNPTAFYLCASSRTDSYEQYFGPGTRLTVT.

This clonotype was counted only a few times. V is TRBV3-1 and J is TRBJ2-5; TRBD2 might be the D (5 bases). The CDR3 is 13 residues long. V lost 4 bases, J lost 13 bases, and 19 bases lay in between. CDR1 is LGHDT and CDR2 is YNNKEL in the germline V gene (reference sequence). CDR3 in amino acids: CASSLERGHSTYF. DNA of the CDR3: TGTGCCAGCAGCCTAGAAAGAGGGCATTCTACGTACTTC.